Given below is one T cell receptor beta chain in context. Its antigen is undetermined. This record belongs to a study of cytomegalovirus exposure and HLA in healthy donors. Amplification used 60 Vbeta primers and 13 Jbeta primers. TCRdb's copy holds only in-frame clones and misses some; the assay was immunoSEQ multiplex PCR. The sample has 200,000 to 250,000 clones; about 80% are singletons. General study results and limits: Immune exposure information available was restricted to CMV serostatus.

Per the germline V gene, CDR1 is MDHEN and CDR2 is SYDVKM. The junction had 11 bases not matched to a gene; V was cut back by 7 bases and J by 5 bases. The CDR3 is 14 residues long. The TCR comes from a man aged 18 to 29 in good health and CMV-seronegative. V is TRBV28 and J is TRBJ2-7; 7 nucleotides align to TRBD2. The source material was PBMCs. CDR3 coding DNA: TGTGCCAGCACCCTTCTCGGCGGGAGCCACGAGCAGTACTTC. Protein product: CASTLLGGSHEQYF. Full variable domain (outside the CDR3, taken from reference TRBV28 and TRBJ2-7): DVKVTQSSRYLVKRTGEKVFLECVQDMDHENMFWYRQDPGLGLRLIYFSYDVKMKEKGDIPEGYSVSREKKERFSLILESASTNQTSMYLCASTLLGGSHEQYFGPGTRLTVT.